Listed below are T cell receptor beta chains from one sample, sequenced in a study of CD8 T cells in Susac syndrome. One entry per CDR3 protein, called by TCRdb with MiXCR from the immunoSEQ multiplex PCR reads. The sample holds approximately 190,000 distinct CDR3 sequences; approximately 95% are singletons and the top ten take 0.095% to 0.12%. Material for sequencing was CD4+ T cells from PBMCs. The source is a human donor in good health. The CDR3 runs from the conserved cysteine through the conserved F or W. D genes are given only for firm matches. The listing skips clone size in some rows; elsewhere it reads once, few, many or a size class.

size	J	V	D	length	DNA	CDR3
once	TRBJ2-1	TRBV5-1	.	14	TGCGCCAGCACCTTGGGGGGGCCACCCAATGAGCAGTTCTTC	CASTLGGPPNEQFF
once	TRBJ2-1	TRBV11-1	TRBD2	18	TGTGCCAGCAGCTTAAGATCTCTGCGGGGGGGCTCCTACAATGAGCAGTTCTTC	CASSLRSLRGGSYNEQFF
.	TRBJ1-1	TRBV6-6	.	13	TGTGCCAGCAGTACCGGACACACTGATGAAGCTTTCTTT	CASSTGHTDEAFF
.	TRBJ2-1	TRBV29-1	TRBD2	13	TGCAGCGTTGGGACTAGCCTCCTTAATGAGCAGTTCTTC	CSVGTSLLNEQFF
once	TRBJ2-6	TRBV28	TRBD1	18	TGTGCCAGCAGTAAGGTCGGACAGGGTGTATCTGGGGCCAACGTCCTGACTTTC	CASSKVGQGVSGANVLTF
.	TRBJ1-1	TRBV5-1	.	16	TGCGCCAGCAGCTTGGGTTTGGCAGGGCCGGACACTGAAGCTTTCTTT	CASSLGLAGPDTEAFF
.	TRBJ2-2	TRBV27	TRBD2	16	TGTGCCAGCAGTTTAACGAAGTGGGGGGGACCCGGGGAGCTGTTTTTT	CASSLTKWGGPGELFF
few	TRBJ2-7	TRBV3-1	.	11	TGTGCCAGCAGTAATGACTACGAGCAGTACTTC	CASSNDYEQYF
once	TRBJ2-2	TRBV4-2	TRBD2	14	TGTGCCAGCAGCCAACCAGCGGGGGCCGGGGAGCTGTTTTTT	CASSQPAGAGELFF
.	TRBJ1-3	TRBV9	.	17	TGTGCCAGCAGCCCCTCCGGGCAGGGTGGGACTGGAAACACCATATATTTT	CASSPSGQGGTGNTIYF
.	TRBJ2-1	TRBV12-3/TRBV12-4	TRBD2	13	TGTGCCAGCATAGCGGGGGGGCACAATGAGCAGTTCTTC	CASIAGGHNEQFF
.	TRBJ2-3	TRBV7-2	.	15	TGTGCCAGCAGCTTAGCTGCGGGGACCACAGATACGCAGTATTTT	CASSLAAGTTDTQYF
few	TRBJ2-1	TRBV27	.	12	TGTGCCAGCCGGAGCTCCTACAATGAGCAGTTCTTC	CASRSSYNEQFF
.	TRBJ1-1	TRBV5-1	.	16	TGCGCCAGCAGCTTGAAGGGCGTTGTAACAAACACTGAAGCTTTCTTT	CASSLKGVVTNTEAFF
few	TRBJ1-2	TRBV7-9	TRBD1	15	TGTGCCAGCAGCTTACTCTCAGGGGGGAAGAGGGGCTACACCTTC	CASSLLSGGKRGYTF
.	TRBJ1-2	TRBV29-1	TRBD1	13	TGCAGCGTCAATGACAGGGGGGACTATGGCTACACCTTC	CSVNDRGDYGYTF
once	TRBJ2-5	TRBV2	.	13	TGTGCCAGCAGTGAAGTGCGGGCCCAGGCCCAGTACTTC	CASSEVRAQAQYF
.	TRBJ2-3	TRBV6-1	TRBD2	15	TGTGCCACTACAGGGAGGACTAGCGGGGGGGACACGCAGTATTTT	CATTGRTSGGDTQYF
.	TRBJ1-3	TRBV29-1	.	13	TGCAGCGTTGAAGCCAGGGATCGAAACACCATATATTTT	CSVEARDRNTIYF
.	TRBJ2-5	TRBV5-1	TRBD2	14	TGCGCCAGCAGCCGGGAGGCAGTTAAAGAGACCCAGTACTTC	CASSREAVKETQYF
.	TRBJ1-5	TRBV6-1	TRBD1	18	TGTGCCAGCATGAGGGGACAGGGGCGAGCATATAGCAATCAGCCCCAGCATTTT	CASMRGQGRAYSNQPQHF
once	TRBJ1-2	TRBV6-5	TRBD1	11	TGTGCCACCGGACAGGGAACTGGCTACACCTTC	CATGQGTGYTF
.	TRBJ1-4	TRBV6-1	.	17	TGTGCCAGCAGGTTCTTGGGGCGAAAGGCAACTAATGAAAAACTGTTTTTT	CASRFLGRKATNEKLFF
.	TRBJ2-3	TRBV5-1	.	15	TGCGCCAGCAGCCAGCTCAGGGGGGAGACAGATACGCAGTATTTT	CASSQLRGETDTQYF
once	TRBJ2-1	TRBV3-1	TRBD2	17	TGTGCCAGCAGCCACCGTCACCCCGGGACTAGTCCCAATGAGCAGTTCTTC	CASSHRHPGTSPNEQFF
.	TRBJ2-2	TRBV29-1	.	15	TGCAGCGTCCGGCGGCCGGGGCCCGGAACCGGGGAGCTGTTTTTT	CSVRRPGPGTGELFF
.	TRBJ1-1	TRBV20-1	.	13	TGCAGTGCTAGTCTTACGGCGAACACTGAAGCTTTCTTT	CSASLTANTEAFF
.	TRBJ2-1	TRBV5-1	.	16	TGCGCCAGCAGCTCCGGGACGTTAGCTCTACACCTTGAGCAGTTCTTC	CASSSGTLALHLEQFF
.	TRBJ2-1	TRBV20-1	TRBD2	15	TGCAGTGCGGAAAAGAGCGGGGGACTCTACAATGAGCAGTTCTTC	CSAEKSGGLYNEQFF
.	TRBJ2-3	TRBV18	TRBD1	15	TGTGCCAGCTCCGAGACAGGGGCCAGCACAGATACGCAGTATTTT	CASSETGASTDTQYF
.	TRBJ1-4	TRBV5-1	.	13	TGCGCCAGCAGCCGTATCCCTAATGAAAAACTGTTTTTT	CASSRIPNEKLFF
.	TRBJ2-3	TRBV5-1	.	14	TGCGCCAGCAGCTCCGTCAGGGCCACAGATACGCAGTATTTT	CASSSVRATDTQYF
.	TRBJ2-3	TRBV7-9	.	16	TGTGCCACCCCGAGAGGGGGGACACATAGCACAGATACGCAGTATTTT	CATPRGGTHSTDTQYF
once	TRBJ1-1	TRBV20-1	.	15	TGCAGTGCCATTCCCGCCGGGGCGCTGAACACTGAAGCTTTCTTT	CSAIPAGALNTEAFF
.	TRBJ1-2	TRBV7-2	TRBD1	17	TGTGCCAGCAGCCCAACCCGGGTAGGGGGCCATAACTATGGCTACACCTTC	CASSPTRVGGHNYGYTF
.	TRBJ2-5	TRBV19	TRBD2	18	TGTGCCAGTAGTATACTCCCCCGGTTAGCGGGGGGTCGGGAGACCCAGTACTTC	CASSILPRLAGGRETQYF
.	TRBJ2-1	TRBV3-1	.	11	TGTGCCAGCAGCACGGGGGACAGCCCGTTCTTC	CASSTGDSPFF
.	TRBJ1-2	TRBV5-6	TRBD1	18	TGTGCCAGCAGCTTGATGGGCGGACAGGGAGGATTGAACTATGGCTACACCTTC	CASSLMGGQGGLNYGYTF
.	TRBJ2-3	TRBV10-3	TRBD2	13	TGTGCCATAAAGCGGGGGAGCACAGATACGCAGTATTTT	CAIKRGSTDTQYF
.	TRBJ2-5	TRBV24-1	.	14	TGTGCCACCAGTGACCCGGCGTCTCCTAGGACCCAGTACTTC	CATSDPASPRTQYF
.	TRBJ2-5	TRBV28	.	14	TGTGCCAGCAGTTATCAGGGGAACCAAGAGACCCAGTACTTC	CASSYQGNQETQYF
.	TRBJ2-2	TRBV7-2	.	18	TGTGCCAGCAGCTTACCCCGGACCCGGGGGAGGTATACCGGGGAGCTGTTTTTT	CASSLPRTRGRYTGELFF
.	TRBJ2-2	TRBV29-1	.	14	TGCAGCGTTGGCCGGGACACCATCACCGGGGAGCTGTTTTTT	CSVGRDTITGELFF
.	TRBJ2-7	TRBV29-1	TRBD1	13	TGCAGCGCTAAAACGACAGGGCCCTACGAGCAGTACTTC	CSAKTTGPYEQYF
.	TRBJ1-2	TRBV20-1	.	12	TGCAGTGCTAGTGGCAGCCCCTATGGCTACACCTTC	CSASGSPYGYTF
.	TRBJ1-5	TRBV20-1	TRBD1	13	TGCAGTGCTAGATGGACAGGGATCCAGCCCCAGCATTTT	CSARWTGIQPQHF
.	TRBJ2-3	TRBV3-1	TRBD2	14	TGTGCCAGCAGCGACGCAATGGGGGGGAGGTCGCAGTATTTT	CASSDAMGGRSQYF
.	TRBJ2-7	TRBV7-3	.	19	TGTGCCAGCAGCTTAAGTCTGGTGAGGGCCGACATAACTCCCTACGAGCAGTACTTC	CASSLSLVRADITPYEQYF
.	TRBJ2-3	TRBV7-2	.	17	TGTGCCAGCAGCCGCGCCCCTTACCCGGGCGACGCAGATACGCAGTATTTT	CASSRAPYPGDADTQYF
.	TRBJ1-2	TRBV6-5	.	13	TGTGCCAGCAGACTCGGACGAAACTATGGCTACACCTTC	CASRLGRNYGYTF
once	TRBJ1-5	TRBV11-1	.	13	TGTGCCAGCAGCTTCGGCCAGAATCAGCCCCAGCATTTT	CASSFGQNQPQHF
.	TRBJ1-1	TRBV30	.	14	TGTGCCTGGAGTACGGAGGGATTGGGCACTGAAGCTTTCTTT	CAWSTEGLGTEAFF
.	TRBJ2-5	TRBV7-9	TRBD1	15	TGTGCCAGCAGCTGGCAGGGGGCGCTTGGAGAGACCCAGTACTTC	CASSWQGALGETQYF